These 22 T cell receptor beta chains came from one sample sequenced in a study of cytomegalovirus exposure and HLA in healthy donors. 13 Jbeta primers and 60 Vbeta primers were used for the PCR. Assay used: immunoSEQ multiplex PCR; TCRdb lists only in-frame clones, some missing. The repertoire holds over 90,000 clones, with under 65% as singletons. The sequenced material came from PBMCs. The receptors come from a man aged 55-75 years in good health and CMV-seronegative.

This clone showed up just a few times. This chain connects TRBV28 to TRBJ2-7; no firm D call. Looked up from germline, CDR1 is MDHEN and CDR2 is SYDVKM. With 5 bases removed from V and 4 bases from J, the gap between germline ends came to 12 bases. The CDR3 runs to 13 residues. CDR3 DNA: TGTGCCAGCAGTCCCCCCAATGCGTACGAGCAGTACTTC. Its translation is CASSPPNAYEQYF.

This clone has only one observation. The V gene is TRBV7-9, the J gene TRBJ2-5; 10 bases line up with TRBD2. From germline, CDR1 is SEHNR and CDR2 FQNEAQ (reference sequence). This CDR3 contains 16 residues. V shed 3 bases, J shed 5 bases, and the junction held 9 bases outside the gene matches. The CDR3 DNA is TGTGCCAGCAGCTTGACAGCGGGGGGGCGAGTCGAGACCCAGTACTTC. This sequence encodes CASSLTAGGRVETQYF.

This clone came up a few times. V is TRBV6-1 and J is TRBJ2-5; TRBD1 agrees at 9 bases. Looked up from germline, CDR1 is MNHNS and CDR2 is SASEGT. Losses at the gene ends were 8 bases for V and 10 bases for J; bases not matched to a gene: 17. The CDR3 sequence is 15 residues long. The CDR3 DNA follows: TGTGCCAGCGCGTCCCGGGACAGGGAAAGAGGAGGCCAGTACTTC. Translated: CASASRDRERGGQYF.

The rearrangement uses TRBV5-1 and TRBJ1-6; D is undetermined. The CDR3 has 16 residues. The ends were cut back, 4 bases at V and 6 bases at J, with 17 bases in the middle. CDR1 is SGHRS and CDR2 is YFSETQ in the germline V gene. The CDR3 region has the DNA TGCGCCAGCAGCCTTTTAAGCCCCGATGCTAATTCACCCCTCCACTTT. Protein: CASSLLSPDANSPLHF.

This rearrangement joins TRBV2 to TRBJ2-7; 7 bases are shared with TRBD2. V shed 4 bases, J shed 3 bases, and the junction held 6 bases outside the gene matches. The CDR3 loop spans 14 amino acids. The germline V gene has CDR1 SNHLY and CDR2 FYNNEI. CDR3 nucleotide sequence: TGTGCCAGCAGTGGAGCGGGGAGCTTCTACGAGCAGTACTTC. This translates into CASSGAGSFYEQYF.

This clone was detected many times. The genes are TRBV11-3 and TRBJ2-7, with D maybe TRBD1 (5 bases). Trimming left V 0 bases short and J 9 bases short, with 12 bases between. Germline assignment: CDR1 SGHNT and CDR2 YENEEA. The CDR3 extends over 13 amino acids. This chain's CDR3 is CASSLDLQEPQYF. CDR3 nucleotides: TGTGCCAGCAGCTTAGATCTACAGGAACCGCAGTACTTC.

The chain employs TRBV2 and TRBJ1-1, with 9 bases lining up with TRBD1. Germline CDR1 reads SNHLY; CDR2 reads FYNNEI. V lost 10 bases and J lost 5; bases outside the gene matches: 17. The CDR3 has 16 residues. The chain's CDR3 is CATQNRAGTGRTEAFF. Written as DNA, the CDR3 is TGTGCCACCCAAAATAGGGCCGGGACAGGGAGGACTGAAGCTTTCTTT.

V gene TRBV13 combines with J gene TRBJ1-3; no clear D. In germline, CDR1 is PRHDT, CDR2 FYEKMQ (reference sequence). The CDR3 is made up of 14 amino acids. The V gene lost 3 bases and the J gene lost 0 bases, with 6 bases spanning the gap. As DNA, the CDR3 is TGTGCCAGCAGCTTTTTCGTCTCTGGAAACACCATATATTTT. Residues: CASSFFVSGNTIYF. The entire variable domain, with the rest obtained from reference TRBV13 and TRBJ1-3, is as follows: AAGVIQSPRHLIKEKRETATLKCYPIPRHDTVYWYQQGPGQDPQFLISFYEKMQSDKGSIPDRFSAQQFSDYHSELNMSSLELGDSALYFCASSFFVSGNTIYFGEGSWLTVV.

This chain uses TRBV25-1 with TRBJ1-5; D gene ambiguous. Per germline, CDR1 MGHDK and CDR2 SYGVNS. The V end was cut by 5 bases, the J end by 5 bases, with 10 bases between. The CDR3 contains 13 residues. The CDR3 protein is CASSLTGDQPQHF. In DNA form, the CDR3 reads TGTGCCAGCAGTTTGACCGGGGATCAGCCCCAGCATTTT.

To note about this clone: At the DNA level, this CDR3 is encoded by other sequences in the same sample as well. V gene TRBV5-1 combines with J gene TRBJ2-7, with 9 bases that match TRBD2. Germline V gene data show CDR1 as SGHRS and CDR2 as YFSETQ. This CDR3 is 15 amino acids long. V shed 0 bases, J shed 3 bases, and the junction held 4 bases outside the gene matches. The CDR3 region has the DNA TGCGCCAGCAGCTTGGCGGTAGCGGGAGTCTACGAGCAGTACTTC. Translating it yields CASSLAVAGVYEQYF.

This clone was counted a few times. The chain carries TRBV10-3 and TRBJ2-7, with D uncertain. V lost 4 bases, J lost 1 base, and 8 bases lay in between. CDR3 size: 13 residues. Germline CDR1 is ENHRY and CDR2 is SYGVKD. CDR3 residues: CAISAGPSYEQYF. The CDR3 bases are TGTGCCATCAGTGCTGGCCCTTCCTACGAGCAGTACTTC.

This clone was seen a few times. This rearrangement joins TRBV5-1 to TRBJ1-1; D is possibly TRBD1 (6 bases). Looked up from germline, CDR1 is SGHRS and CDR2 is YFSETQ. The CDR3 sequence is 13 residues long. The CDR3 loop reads CASGGRIGTEAFF. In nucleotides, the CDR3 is TGCGCGTCGGGGGGGCGAATCGGCACTGAAGCTTTCTTT.

The chain's CDR3 is CASSQLAGSTDTQYF. DNA for the CDR3: TGTGCCAGCAGTCAACTAGCGGGGAGCACAGATACGCAGTATTTT. V gene TRBV5-5 combines with J gene TRBJ2-3; 10 positions agree with TRBD2. J gave up 0 bases and V 5 bases, and 3 bases lay outside the gene matches. Per the germline V gene, CDR1 is SGHKS and CDR2 is YYEKEE (reference sequence). This CDR3 contains 15 residues.

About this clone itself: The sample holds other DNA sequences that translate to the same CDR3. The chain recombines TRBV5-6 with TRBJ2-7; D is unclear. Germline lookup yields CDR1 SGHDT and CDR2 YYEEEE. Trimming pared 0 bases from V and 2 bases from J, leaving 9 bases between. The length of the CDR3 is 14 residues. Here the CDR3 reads CASSLGLSAYEQYF. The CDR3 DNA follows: TGTGCCAGCAGCTTGGGACTTTCGGCCTACGAGCAGTACTTC.

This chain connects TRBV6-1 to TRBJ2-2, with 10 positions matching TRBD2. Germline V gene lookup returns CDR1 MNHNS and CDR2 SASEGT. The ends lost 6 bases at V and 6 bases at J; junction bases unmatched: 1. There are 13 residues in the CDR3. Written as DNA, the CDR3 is TGTGCCAGCAGGACTAGCGGGTCCGGGGAGCTGTTTTTT. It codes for CASRTSGSGELFF.

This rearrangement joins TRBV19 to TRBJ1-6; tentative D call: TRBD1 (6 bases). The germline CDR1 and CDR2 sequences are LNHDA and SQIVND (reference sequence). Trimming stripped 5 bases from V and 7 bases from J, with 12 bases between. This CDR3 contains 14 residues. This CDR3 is CASSARGHNSPLHF. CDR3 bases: TGTGCCAGTAGTGCCAGGGGTCACAATTCACCCCTCCACTTT.

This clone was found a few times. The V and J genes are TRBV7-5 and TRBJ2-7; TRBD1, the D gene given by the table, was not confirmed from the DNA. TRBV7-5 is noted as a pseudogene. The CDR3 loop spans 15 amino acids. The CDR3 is CARSSSGRRFYEQYF. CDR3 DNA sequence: TGTGCCAGAAGCTCGAGTGGGCGAAGGTTCTACGAGCAGTACTTC.

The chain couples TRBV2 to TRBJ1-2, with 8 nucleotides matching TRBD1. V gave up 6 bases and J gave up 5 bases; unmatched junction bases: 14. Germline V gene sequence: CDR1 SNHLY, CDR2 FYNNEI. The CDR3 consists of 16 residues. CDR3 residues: CASRDDRGQRRYGYTF. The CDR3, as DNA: TGTGCCAGCAGAGACGACAGGGGCCAAAGGCGGTATGGCTACACCTTC.

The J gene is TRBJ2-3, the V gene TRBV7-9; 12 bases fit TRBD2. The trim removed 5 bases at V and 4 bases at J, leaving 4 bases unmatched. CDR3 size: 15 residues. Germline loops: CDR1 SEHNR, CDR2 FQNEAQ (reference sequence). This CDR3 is CASSPLAGGPDTQYF. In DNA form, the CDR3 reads TGTGCCAGCAGCCCCCTAGCGGGGGGGCCAGATACGCAGTATTTT. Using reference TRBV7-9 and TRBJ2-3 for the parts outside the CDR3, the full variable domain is DTGVSQNPRHKITKRGQNVTFRCDPISEHNRLYWYRQTLGQGPEFLTYFQNEAQLEKSRLLSDRFSAERPKGSFSTLEIQRTEQGDSAMYLCASSPLAGGPDTQYFGPGTRLTVL.

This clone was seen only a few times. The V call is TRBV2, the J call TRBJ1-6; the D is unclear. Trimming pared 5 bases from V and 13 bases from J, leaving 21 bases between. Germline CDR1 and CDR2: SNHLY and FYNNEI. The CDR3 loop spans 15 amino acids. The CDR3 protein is CASSPTDLSYAPLHF. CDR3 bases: TGTGCCAGCAGTCCCACGGATCTTAGCTATGCTCCCCTCCACTTT.

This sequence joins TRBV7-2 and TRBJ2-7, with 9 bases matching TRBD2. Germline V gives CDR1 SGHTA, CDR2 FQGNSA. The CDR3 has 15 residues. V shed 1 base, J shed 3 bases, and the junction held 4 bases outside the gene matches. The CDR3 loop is CASSLVVAGDYEQYF. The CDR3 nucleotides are TGTGCCAGCAGCTTAGTGGTAGCGGGAGACTACGAGCAGTACTTC.

CDR3 coding DNA: TGTGCCAGCAGCCGGCGGACAGGGGAGCCTGAGCAGTTCTTC. It translates to CASSRRTGEPEQFF. V gene TRBV7-2 combines with J gene TRBJ2-1; 9 bases are a match to TRBD1. The junction had 8 bases not matched to a gene; V was cut back by 5 bases and J by 9 bases. The CDR3 has 14 amino acids. The germline V gene encodes CDR1 SGHTA and CDR2 FQGNSA.